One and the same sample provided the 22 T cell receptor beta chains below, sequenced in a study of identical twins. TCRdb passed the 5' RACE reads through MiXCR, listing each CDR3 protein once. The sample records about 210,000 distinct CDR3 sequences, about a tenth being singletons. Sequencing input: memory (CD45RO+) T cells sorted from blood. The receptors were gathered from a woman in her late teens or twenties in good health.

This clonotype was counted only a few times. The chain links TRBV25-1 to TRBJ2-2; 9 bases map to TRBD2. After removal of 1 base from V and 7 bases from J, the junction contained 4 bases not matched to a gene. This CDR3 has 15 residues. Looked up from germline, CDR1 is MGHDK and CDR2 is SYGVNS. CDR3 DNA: TGTGCCAGCAGTGAATGGCGGGAGGGTCTCGGGGAGCTGTTTTTT. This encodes CASSEWREGLGELFF.

The CDR3 protein is CASSPRTGGTQYF. Written as DNA, the CDR3 is TGTGCCAGCAGTCCTCGGACAGGGGGGACCCAGTACTTC. The rearrangement joins TRBV12-3 or TRBV12-4 to TRBJ2-5, with 10 bases aligning to TRBD1. The CDR3 covers 13 residues. V shed 5 bases and J 7 bases; nucleotides not matched to a gene: 4.

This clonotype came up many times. The CDR3 region has the DNA TGTGCCAGCAGTTTGGGACAGGGATATTCACCCCTCCACTTT. It codes for CASSLGQGYSPLHF. V usage is TRBV12-3 or TRBV12-4 and J usage is TRBJ1-6; 9 positions match TRBD1. The CDR3 runs to 14 residues. Trimming took 3 bases from V and 8 from J; bases not matched to a gene: 2.

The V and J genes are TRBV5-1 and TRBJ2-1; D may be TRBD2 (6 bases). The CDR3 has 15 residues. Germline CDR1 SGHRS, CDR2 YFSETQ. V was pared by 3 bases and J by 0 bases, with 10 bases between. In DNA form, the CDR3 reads TGCGCCAGCAGCTACTCGACTAGCTCCTACAATGAGCAGTTCTTC. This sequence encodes CASSYSTSSYNEQFF.

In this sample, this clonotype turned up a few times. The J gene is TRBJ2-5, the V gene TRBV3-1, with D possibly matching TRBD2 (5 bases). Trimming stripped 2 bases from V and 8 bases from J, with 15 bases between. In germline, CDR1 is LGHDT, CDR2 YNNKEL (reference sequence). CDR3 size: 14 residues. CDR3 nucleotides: TGTGCCAGCAGCCAATCGAGGGTTGAAGTTACCCAGTACTTC. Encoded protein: CASSQSRVEVTQYF.

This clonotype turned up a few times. The CDR3 loop is CSASREPGELFF. Written as DNA, the CDR3 is TGCAGTGCTAGTAGGGAGCCCGGGGAGCTGTTTTTT. The chain employs TRBV20-1 and TRBJ2-2; the D gene is possibly TRBD2 (5 bases). This CDR3 is 12 amino acids long. Germline loops: CDR1 DFQATT, CDR2 SNEGSKA (reference sequence). Deletions cut 3 bases from V and 6 bases from J, with 8 bases between.

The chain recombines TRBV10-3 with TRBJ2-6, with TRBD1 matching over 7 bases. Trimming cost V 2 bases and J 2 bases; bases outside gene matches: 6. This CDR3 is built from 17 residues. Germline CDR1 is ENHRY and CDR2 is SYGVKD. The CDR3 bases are TGTGCCATCAGTGAGCCAGCAGGGGGTGCTGGGGCCAACGTCCTGACTTTC. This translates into CAISEPAGGAGANVLTF.

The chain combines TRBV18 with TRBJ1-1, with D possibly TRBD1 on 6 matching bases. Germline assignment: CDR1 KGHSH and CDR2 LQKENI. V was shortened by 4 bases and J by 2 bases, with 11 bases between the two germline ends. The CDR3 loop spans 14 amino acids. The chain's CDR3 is CASSQTDSNTEAFF. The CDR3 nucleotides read TGTGCCAGCTCACAGACGGACAGCAACACTGAAGCTTTCTTT.

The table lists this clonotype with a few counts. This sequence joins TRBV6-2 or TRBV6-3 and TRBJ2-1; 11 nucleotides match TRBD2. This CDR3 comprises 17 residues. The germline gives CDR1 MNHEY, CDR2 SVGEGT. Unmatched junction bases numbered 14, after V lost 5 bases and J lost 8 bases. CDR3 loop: CASSADTLAGDYHEQFF. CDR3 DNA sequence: TGTGCCAGCAGTGCAGACACACTAGCGGGAGATTACCATGAGCAGTTCTTC.

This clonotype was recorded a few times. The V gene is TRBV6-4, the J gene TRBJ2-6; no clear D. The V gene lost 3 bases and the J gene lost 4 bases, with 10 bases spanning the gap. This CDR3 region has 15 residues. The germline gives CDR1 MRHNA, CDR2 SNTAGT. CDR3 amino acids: CASSDLGKGANVLTF. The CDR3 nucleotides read TGTGCCAGCAGTGATTTGGGCAAGGGGGCCAACGTCCTGACTTTC.

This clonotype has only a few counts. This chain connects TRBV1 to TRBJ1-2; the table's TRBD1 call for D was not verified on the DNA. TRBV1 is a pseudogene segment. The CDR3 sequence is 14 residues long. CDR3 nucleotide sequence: TGCACCAGCAGCCATAACAGGGAATATTGCGGCTACACCTTC. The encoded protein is CTSSHNREYCGYTF.

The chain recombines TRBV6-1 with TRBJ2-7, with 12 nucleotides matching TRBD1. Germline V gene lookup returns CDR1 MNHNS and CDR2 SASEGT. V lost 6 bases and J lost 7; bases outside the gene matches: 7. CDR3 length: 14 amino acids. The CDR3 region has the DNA TGTGCCAGCAGCCGGGACAGGGGGCGAGGAGAGCAGTACTTC. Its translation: CASSRDRGRGEQYF.

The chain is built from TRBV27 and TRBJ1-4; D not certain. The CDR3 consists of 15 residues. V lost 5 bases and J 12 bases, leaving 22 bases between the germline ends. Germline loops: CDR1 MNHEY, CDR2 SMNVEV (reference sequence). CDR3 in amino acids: CASSPSPWGESELFF. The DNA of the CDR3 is TGTGCCAGCAGTCCCTCTCCCTGGGGAGAATCTGAACTGTTTTTT.

The CDR3 region has the DNA TGTGCCAGCAGCTCACAGGTCTATGAGCAGTTCTTC. Translating it yields CASSSQVYEQFF. The chain is built from TRBV14 and TRBJ2-1; D is perhaps TRBD1 (5 bases). The germline gives CDR1 SGHDN, CDR2 FVKESK. The germline V and J ends were trimmed by 5 bases and 8 bases, with 10 bases remaining between them. This CDR3 comprises 12 residues.

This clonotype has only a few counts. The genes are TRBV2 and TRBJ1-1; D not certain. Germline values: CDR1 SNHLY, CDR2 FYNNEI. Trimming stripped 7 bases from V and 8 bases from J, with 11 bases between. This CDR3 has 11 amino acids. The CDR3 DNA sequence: TGTGCCAGCATGGGGTATAAAGAAGCTTTCTTT. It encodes CASMGYKEAFF.

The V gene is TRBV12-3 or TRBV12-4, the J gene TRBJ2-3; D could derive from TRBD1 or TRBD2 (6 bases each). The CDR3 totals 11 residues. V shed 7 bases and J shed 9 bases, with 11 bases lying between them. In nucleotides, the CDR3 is TGTGCCAGCACCCCCGGGGGCACGCAGTATTTT. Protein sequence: CASTPGGTQYF.

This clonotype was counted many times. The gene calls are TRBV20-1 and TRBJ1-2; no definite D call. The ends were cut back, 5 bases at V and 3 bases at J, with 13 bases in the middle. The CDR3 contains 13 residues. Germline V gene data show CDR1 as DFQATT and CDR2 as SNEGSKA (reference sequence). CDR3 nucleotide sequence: TGCAGTGCTTACCCCCGGGGAGACTATGGCTACACCTTC. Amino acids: CSAYPRGDYGYTF.

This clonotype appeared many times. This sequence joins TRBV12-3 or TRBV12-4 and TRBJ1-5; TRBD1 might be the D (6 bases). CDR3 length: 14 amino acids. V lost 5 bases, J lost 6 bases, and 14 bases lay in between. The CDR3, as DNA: TGTGCCAGCAGTCTAGGGGGAGAGAGTCAGCCCCAGCATTTT. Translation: CASSLGGESQPQHF.

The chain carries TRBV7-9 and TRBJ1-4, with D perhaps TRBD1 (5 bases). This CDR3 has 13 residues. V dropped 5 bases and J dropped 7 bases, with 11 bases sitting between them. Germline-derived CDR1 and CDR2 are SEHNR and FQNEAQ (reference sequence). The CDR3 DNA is TGTGCCAGCAGCCCGGGACTTGGTGAAAAACTGTTTTTT. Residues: CASSPGLGEKLFF.

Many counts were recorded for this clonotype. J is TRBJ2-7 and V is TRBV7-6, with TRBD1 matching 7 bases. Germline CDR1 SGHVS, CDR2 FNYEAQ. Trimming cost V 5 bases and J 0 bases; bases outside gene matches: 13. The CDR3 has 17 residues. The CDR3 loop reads CASSPGSGGDSSYEQYF. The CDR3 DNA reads TGTGCCAGCAGCCCCGGATCAGGGGGTGATAGCTCCTACGAGCAGTACTTC.

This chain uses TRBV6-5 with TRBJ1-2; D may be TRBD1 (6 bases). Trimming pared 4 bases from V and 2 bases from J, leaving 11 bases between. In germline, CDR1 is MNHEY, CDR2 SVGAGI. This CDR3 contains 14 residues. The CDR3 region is CASSFSGQNYGYTF. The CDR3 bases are TGTGCCAGCAGTTTTTCTGGACAGAACTATGGCTACACCTTC.

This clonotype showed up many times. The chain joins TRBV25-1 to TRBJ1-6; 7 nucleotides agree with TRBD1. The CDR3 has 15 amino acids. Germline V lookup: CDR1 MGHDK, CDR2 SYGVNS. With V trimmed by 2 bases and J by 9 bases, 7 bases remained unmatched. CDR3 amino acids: CASSEGGSGGSPLHF. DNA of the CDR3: TGTGCCAGCAGTGAAGGCGGTTCAGGGGGTTCACCCCTCCACTTT.